This T cell receptor (beta chain) was captured by sequencing in a study of early T cells in non-severe SARS-CoV-2 infection (dated by TCRdb to the early 2020s). Study-level background: Bulk RNA from unsorted whole blood was used for TCR sequencing, so alpha and beta chains could not be paired. Overall study results and their limits: VDJdb matching was skewed toward anti-spike CD8 responses and likely underestimated virus-specific expansions, missing private and CD4 specificities.

Library construction relied on 5' RACE. Data came from a NextSeq 500. The TCR library protocol attached unique molecular identifiers to individual cDNA molecules to correct for sequencing error and PCR bias. Both TCR alpha and beta chains were sequenced, and tight co-correlation was observed between alpha and beta sequence abundances in each sample. Per the source publication's procedure: Decombinator V4 was used to perform V gene, J gene and CDR3 annotation of TCR sequences. TCRs were defined as expanded if a significant change between any two time points was detected under a Poisson model with p below 0.0001. Abundances of TCRs were expressed as counts per million after normalisation to the total number of TCRs sequenced in each sample. MAIT TCRs were defined by TRAV1-2 paired with TRAJ12, TRAJ20 or TRAJ33, and iNKT TCRs by TRAV10 paired with TRAJ18. A search of VDJdb, accessed on 1 November 2021, was run for TCRs annotated to CMV, EBV and SARS-CoV-2, with TCRs annotated for multiple antigens excluded. TCRdb handled the public reads itself, with Q25 trimming in fastp and clone calling in MiXCR, and kept productive beta chains. When rows share a CDR3 protein, they turn into one entry using the most common DNA and genes. These V and J calls originate from TCRdb's pipeline instead of the authors' own analysis. This sample lists about 77,000 distinct CDR3 sequences; about 5% were detected once. Of the sample, approximately 7.4% falls within the top ten clones.

This clonotype showed up just a few times. Its antigen specificity is not known. It has no much larger one-base neighbor in the sample; base qualities were not kept. The germline V gene (reference sequence) gives CDR1 as SSHAT and CDR2 as FNYEAQ. The V and J ends are trimmed by 5 bases and 4 bases, leaving 15 bases between them. Measured from the cysteine to the phenylalanine, the CDR3 is 16 residues long. Just CDR3 DNA is preserved here, 48 bases in frame from base 1. This was a case-control study nested in a cohort of healthcare workers in London, UK, who had nasopharyngeal swab PCR tests and blood samples taken every week. Healthcare workers were recruited between 23 and 31 March 2020, during the week of the UK lockdown, and were followed weekly for up to roughly 15 weeks.

The material was whole blood, obtained at baseline. This TCR came from an adult who was a healthcare worker with PCR-confirmed SARS-CoV-2 infection or an uninfected control (not recorded which). Recombination linked TRBV7-7 to TRBJ1-6; TRBD1 is a weak D gene call, 6 bases matching. CDR3 loop: CASSPRAGVYNSPLHF. The bases are TGTGCCAGCAGCCCCAGGGCAGGGGTGTATAATTCACCCCTCCACTTT.